These 2 T cell receptor beta chains were sequenced from one sample in a study of blood T cell repertoires in COVID-19. Sequencing used immunoSEQ multiplex PCR; TCRdb keeps in-frame clones, though not all of them. The sample contains around 130,000 clones, 85% to 90% of which appear only once. Sequencing was performed on peripheral blood. Receptor source: a human donor in a cohort sampled during active COVID-19.

The chain recombines TRBV3-1 (or the pseudogene TRBV3-2) with TRBJ2-4, with a tentative D call TRBD2 (6 bases). The CDR3 is made up of 15 amino acids. Germline lookup yields CDR1 LGHDT and CDR2 YNNKEL (reference sequence). Trimming left V 4 bases short and J 2 bases short, with 12 bases between. In nucleotides, the CDR3 is TGTGCCAGCAGCCGAACTGGGGGGACCAAAAACATTCAGTACTTC. Translation gives CASSRTGGTKNIQYF.

This chain links TRBV9 with TRBJ1-4, with 7 bases that match TRBD1. Germline V CDR1 and CDR2: SGDLS, YYNGEE. CDR3 size: 15 residues. After removal of 0 bases from V and 6 bases from J, the junction contained 5 bases not matched to a gene. The CDR3 region is CASSVGGTADEKLFF. In DNA form, the CDR3 reads TGTGCCAGCAGCGTAGGCGGGACAGCCGATGAAAAACTGTTTTTT.